This TCR beta chain was recovered during a study of blood T cell repertoires in COVID-19. Study details: Acute-phase and convalescent COVID-19 samples originated in the United States, Italy and Spain.

Per the authors' pipeline: Nucleated cell counts were estimated from reference gene primer amplification. The data were produced by immunoSEQ multiplex PCR, yet TCRdb's version contains in-frame clones alone and is incomplete. Clone size and V and J calls were adopted from that table, with D and trimming inferred from the DNA. Here the sample spans around 100,000 clones, roughly 81% being singletons. The germline V gene encodes CDR1 SNHLY and CDR2 FYNNEI. V dropped 6 bases and J dropped 5 bases, with 6 bases sitting between them. The CDR3 covers 11 residues. What was sequenced was peripheral blood. V gene TRBV2 combines with J gene TRBJ2-3; D gene uncertain. This clonotype was sampled from a man aged 40-50 years with active or convalescent COVID-19. Here the CDR3 DNA reads TGTGCCAGCAGGTGGCAAGATACGCAGTATTTT. This codes for CASRWQDTQYF. Based on the CDR3 plus reference TRBV2 and TRBJ2-3, the full variable domain is EPEVTQTPSHQVTQMGQEVILRCVPISNHLYFYWYRQILGQKVEFLVSFYNNEISEKSEIFDDQFSVERPDGSNFTLKIRSTKLEDSAMYFCASRWQDTQYFGPGTRLTVL.